The 23 T cell receptor beta chains given below trace back to one sample, sequenced in a study of chemoradiotherapy in HPV16-positive cancers. The repertoire was sequenced with immunoSEQ multiplex PCR; TCRdb's copy has only in-frame clones and lacks some. The table shows 12,000 or so clones, with about four fifths occurring only once. Specimen collection occurred from a patient who underwent chemoradiotherapy. The receptors derive from a human donor with HPV-associated anogenital cancer.

The V and J genes are TRBV28 and TRBJ1-1; D perhaps matches TRBD1 (6 bases). The CDR3 spans 15 residues. From germline, CDR1 is MDHEN and CDR2 SYDVKM. Trimming shortened V by 5 bases and J by 4 bases, and 17 bases separated the two germline ends. CDR3 DNA sequence: TGTGCCAGCAGTCCCACTCTGGGGGGCGGCACTGAAGCTTTCTTT. Its protein is CASSPTLGGGTEAFF.

This rearrangement joins TRBV28 to TRBJ2-4, with D unresolved. Trimming removed 5 bases from V and 0 bases from J, with 14 bases in between. The V gene's germline CDR1 is MDHEN and CDR2 SYDVKM. This CDR3 has 16 amino acids. This CDR3 is CASSPAGRLAKNIQYF. CDR3 nucleotide sequence: TGTGCCAGCAGTCCCGCCGGTAGGCTAGCCAAAAACATTCAGTACTTC.

V gene TRBV9 combines with J gene TRBJ2-7; D uncertain. CDR3 length: 13 amino acids. The germline CDR1 and CDR2 sequences are SGDLS and YYNGEE. V was trimmed by 0 bases and J by 4 bases, leaving 8 bases between them. The CDR3, as DNA: TGTGCCAGCAGCGTAGCTCCCGGTTACGAGCAGTACTTC. This sequence encodes CASSVAPGYEQYF.

This clone appeared a single time. V usage is TRBV6-5 and J usage is TRBJ1-1; TRBD1 matches 8 bases. Germline values: CDR1 MNHEY, CDR2 SVGAGI. J lost 0 bases, V lost 10 bases, and 4 bases had no gene match. This CDR3 spans 13 amino acids. CDR3 sequence reads: CATGRGLNTEAFF. In DNA form, the CDR3 reads TGTGCCACTGGCAGGGGGCTGAACACTGAAGCTTTCTTT.

In this sample, this clone turned up a few times. The DNA for the CDR3 is TGTGCCAGCAGCGGACAGACCTCCTACGAGCAGTACTTC. This translates into CASSGQTSYEQYF. J is TRBJ2-7 and V is TRBV2; the D gene is possibly TRBD1 (6 bases). The V end lost 6 bases, the J end lost 0 bases, and 9 bases lay between the germline ends. CDR3 length: 13 residues. Germline CDR1 and CDR2: SNHLY and FYNNEI.

The CDR3 DNA reads TGTGCCAGCAGCCAGACAGCCTACGAGCAGTACTTC. Its translation is CASSQTAYEQYF. The chain recombines TRBV14 with TRBJ2-7; D possibly corresponds to TRBD1 (5 bases). Trimming took off 3 bases at V and 2 bases at J, with 5 bases between the two ends. The CDR3 covers 12 residues. The germline V gene encodes CDR1 SGHDN and CDR2 FVKESK. The full variable domain, rest sourced from reference TRBV14 and TRBJ2-7, is EAGVTQFPSHSVIEKGQTVTLRCDPISGHDNLYWYRRVMGKEIKFLLHFVKESKQDESGMPNNRFLAERTGGTYSTLKVQPAELEDSGVYFCASSQTAYEQYFGPGTRLTVT.

The chain recombines TRBV27 with TRBJ1-6; no clear D. V lost 5 bases, J lost 8 bases, and 10 bases lay in between. The CDR3 is 13 residues long. Looked up from germline, CDR1 is MNHEY and CDR2 is SMNVEV (reference sequence). CDR3 region: CASSPQRDSPLHF. As DNA, the CDR3 is TGTGCCAGCAGTCCCCAGAGAGATTCACCCCTCCACTTT.

In its sample, this clone was seen once. The chain couples TRBV7-3 to TRBJ1-2; the D is unclear. The length of the CDR3 is 13 residues. Between the trimmed V and J ends, which lost 1 base and 8 bases, there was a span of 11 bases. Germline V gene lookup returns CDR1 SGHTA and CDR2 FQGTGA. This chain's CDR3 is CASSLSSGEGYTF. Here the CDR3 DNA reads TGTGCCAGCAGCTTAAGTTCTGGGGAGGGCTACACCTTC.

The rearrangement links TRBV19 to TRBJ1-2; unclear D gene. V gave up 4 bases and J gave up 2 bases, with 20 bases separating them. The length of the CDR3 is 17 residues. Germline assignment: CDR1 LNHDA and CDR2 SQIVND (reference sequence). The CDR3 loop reads CASSTRAGKYQNYGYTF. The CDR3 nucleotides read TGTGCCAGTAGTACCCGGGCCGGTAAATACCAAAACTATGGCTACACCTTC.

The genes are TRBV5-6 and TRBJ2-1; TRBD2 agrees at 9 bases. V trimming: 4 bases; J trimming: 4 bases; junction bases outside the gene matches: 15. Germline CDR1 and CDR2: SGHDT and YYEEEE. The CDR3 length is 18 residues. In DNA, the CDR3 is TGTGCCAGCAGCCCGGCGGTTGCGGGGGGGCCTAGTTACAATGAGCAGTTCTTC. This sequence encodes CASSPAVAGGPSYNEQFF.

The V gene is TRBV11-2, the J gene TRBJ2-3; D call uncertain. Germline lookup yields CDR1 SGHAT and CDR2 FQNNGV. Deletions cut 4 bases from V and 2 bases from J, with 16 bases between. This CDR3 region has 16 residues. The CDR3 bases are TGTGCCAGCAGCTCAATGGACGGAGACATCACAGATACGCAGTATTTT. This encodes CASSSMDGDITDTQYF.

The V and J genes are TRBV11-2 and TRBJ1-3, with D unresolved. CDR3 length: 12 amino acids. V dropped 0 bases and J dropped 5 bases, with 2 bases sitting between them. CDR1 is SGHAT and CDR2 is FQNNGV in the germline V gene. The CDR3 DNA follows: TGTGCCAGCAGCTTAGATCGAAACACCATATATTTT. It translates to CASSLDRNTIYF.

The V and J genes are TRBV5-5 and TRBJ2-2; the D call may be TRBD1 or TRBD2 (5 bases each). In germline, CDR1 is SGHKS, CDR2 YYEKEE (reference sequence). Trimming cost V 1 base and J 6 bases, with 13 bases left between them. The CDR3 length is 15 residues. DNA for the CDR3: TGTGCCAGCAGCTTGTCTGGGGACGGACCCGGGGAGCTGTTTTTT. This codes for CASSLSGDGPGELFF.

The V gene is TRBV7-2, the J gene TRBJ1-5; possibly TRBD1 for D (5 bases). Trimming stripped 8 bases from V and 6 bases from J, with 17 bases between. The CDR3 runs 14 residues. CDR1 is SGHTA, CDR2 FQGNSA, per germline. This chain's CDR3 is CASSPGREGQPQHF. Written as DNA, the CDR3 is TGTGCCAGCTCGCCGGGACGGGAGGGTCAGCCCCAGCATTTT.

J is TRBJ1-2 and V is TRBV2; D gene uncertain. CDR1 and CDR2 (germline): SNHLY, FYNNEI. V was pared by 6 bases and J by 8 bases, with 22 bases between. CDR3 size: 15 residues. As DNA, the CDR3 is TGTGCCAGCAGAGGACCGGGAGCTTCCCTGCGAGGCTACACCTTC. Its protein is CASRGPGASLRGYTF.

The chain joins TRBV5-4 to TRBJ2-2, with D tentatively TRBD1 or TRBD2 (5 bases each). V lost 2 bases and J lost 7, with 15 bases in between. The CDR3 consists of 15 residues. CDR1 and CDR2 from the germline V gene are SGHNT and YYREEE (reference sequence). CDR3 DNA sequence: TGTGCCAGCAGCTTCGAGAGGGGTCAGGGCGGGGAGCTGTTTTTT. Amino acid sequence: CASSFERGQGGELFF.

This clone showed up just once. This rearrangement joins TRBV7-2 to TRBJ1-1; D is perhaps TRBD1 (6 bases). This CDR3 region has 13 residues. Germline V gene data show CDR1 as SGHTA and CDR2 as FQGNSA. Between the trimmed V and J ends, which lost 6 bases and 8 bases, there was a span of 16 bases. The CDR3 loop reads CASRTGLEGEAFF. The CDR3 bases are TGTGCCAGCAGGACAGGCCTGGAGGGGGAAGCTTTCTTT.

This clone came up a few times. The chain has TRBV19 and TRBJ1-1, with unresolved D. The CDR3 has 15 amino acids. Between the trimmed V and J ends, which lost 3 bases and 2 bases, there was a span of 13 bases. Germline CDR1 is LNHDA and CDR2 is SQIVND (reference sequence). The CDR3 region is CASSINGGLNTEAFF. CDR3 nucleotide sequence: TGTGCCAGTAGTATCAATGGAGGCCTAAACACTGAAGCTTTCTTT.

V usage is TRBV7-8 and J usage is TRBJ2-7; D is perhaps TRBD1 or TRBD2 (6 bases each). This CDR3 spans 15 amino acids. Between the trimmed V and J ends, which lost 5 bases and 0 bases, there was a span of 14 bases. CDR1 and CDR2 (germline): SGHVS, FQNEAQ. In nucleotides, the CDR3 is TGTGCCAGCAGCCCTCCGGGGGCGCGCTCCTACGAGCAGTACTTC. Translating gives CASSPPGARSYEQYF. Full variable domain (rest looked up from reference TRBV7-8 and TRBJ2-7): GAGVSQSPRYKVAKRGQDVALRCDPISGHVSLFWYQQALGQGPEFLTYFQNEAQLDKSGLPSDRFFAERPEGSVSTLKIQRTQQEDSAVYLCASSPPGARSYEQYFGPGTRLTVT.

The rearrangement joins TRBV28 to TRBJ1-1, with D maybe TRBD1 (6 bases). Trimming shortened V by 7 bases and J by 1 base, and 13 bases separated the two germline ends. Germline V lookup: CDR1 MDHEN, CDR2 SYDVKM. CDR3 size: 14 residues. In nucleotides, the CDR3 is TGTGCCAGCACCCTCTTACAGGGGAACACTGAAGCTTTCTTT. As protein: CASTLLQGNTEAFF.

This clone was picked up one time. The chain recombines TRBV5-6 with TRBJ1-5; no reliable D call. CDR1 is SGHDT and CDR2 is YYEEEE in the germline V gene. The V end lost 4 bases, the J end lost 0 bases, and 11 bases lay between the germline ends. The CDR3 has 15 residues. The CDR3 sequence: CASSLSRNSNQPQHF. The CDR3 nucleotides read TGTGCCAGCAGCCTTAGCAGGAATAGCAATCAGCCCCAGCATTTT.

V usage is TRBV6-5 and J usage is TRBJ1-2, with D possibly TRBD1 on 5 matching bases. V lost 2 bases, J lost 7 bases, and 8 bases lay in between. Germline V CDR1 and CDR2: MNHEY, SVGAGI. The CDR3 has 12 amino acids. The CDR3 is CASSYEGLGYTF. As DNA, the CDR3 is TGTGCCAGCAGTTACGAGGGACTTGGCTACACCTTC.

The chain has TRBV7-2 and TRBJ2-3; 7 nucleotides agree with TRBD1. The trim removed 5 bases at V and 2 bases at J, leaving 7 bases unmatched. The length of the CDR3 is 15 residues. Germline CDR1 SGHTA, CDR2 FQGNSA. In nucleotides, the CDR3 is TGTGCCAGCAGCACCGGAAGGGGGCTCACAGATACGCAGTATTTT. This encodes CASSTGRGLTDTQYF.